One and the same sample provided the 27 T cell receptor beta chains below, sequenced in a study of blood T cell repertoires in COVID-19. The repertoire was sequenced with immunoSEQ multiplex PCR; TCRdb's copy has only in-frame clones and lacks some. The profile shows under 350,000 clones, about 86% of them singletons. What was sequenced was PBMCs or T cells enriched from blood (not recorded which). These receptors were taken from a woman in her thirties or forties with acute COVID-19.

The chain carries TRBV28 and TRBJ1-5; D remains unclear. V was trimmed by 7 bases and J by 5 bases, leaving 12 bases between them. The CDR3 is made up of 13 amino acids. The germline gives CDR1 MDHEN, CDR2 SYDVKM. The CDR3 sequence is CASTQGGYQPQHF. CDR3 sequence (DNA): TGTGCCAGCACCCAAGGAGGCTATCAGCCCCAGCATTTT.

This chain links TRBV28 with TRBJ1-5; D might be TRBD1 (6 bases). V lost 9 bases, J lost 0 bases, and 18 bases lay in between. CDR3 length equals 16 residues. Germline V lookup: CDR1 MDHEN, CDR2 SYDVKM. The CDR3 DNA reads TGTGCCAGTACGGGTGGGGGGGCTTATAGCAATCAGCCCCAGCATTTT. Amino acid sequence: CASTGGGAYSNQPQHF.

The rearrangement joins TRBV6-5 to TRBJ1-3; 8 bases line up with TRBD1. CDR3 length: 15 residues. Germline V gene lookup returns CDR1 MNHEY and CDR2 SVGAGI. After removal of 6 bases from V and 3 bases from J, the junction contained 7 bases not matched to a gene. CDR3 nucleotide sequence: TGTGCCAGCAGGGGACAGGTAGTAGGTGGAAACACCATATATTTT. It translates to CASRGQVVGGNTIYF.

The chain combines TRBV6-2 or TRBV6-3 with TRBJ2-2; 8 bases are a match to TRBD2. The junction had 5 bases not matched to a gene; V was cut back by 5 bases and J by 0 bases. The CDR3 length is 16 residues. Germline V CDR1 and CDR2: MNHEY, SVGEGT. The CDR3 bases are TGTGCCAGCAGTCTTCCGGGGGGGTCGAACACCGGGGAGCTGTTTTTT. Translated: CASSLPGGSNTGELFF.

The chain links TRBV4-2 to TRBJ2-7, with 13 bases aligning to TRBD2. V was clipped by 0 bases and J by 2 bases; unmatched bases: 1. Germline lookup yields CDR1 LGHNA and CDR2 YNFKEQ. This CDR3 contains 16 residues. As DNA, the CDR3 is TGTGCCAGCAGCCAAGAAGGGACTAGCGGGGCCTACGAGCAGTACTTC. The encoded protein is CASSQEGTSGAYEQYF.

The chain carries TRBV9 and TRBJ1-1; 10 nucleotides match TRBD1. The CDR3 consists of 12 residues. The J segment lost 12 bases and the V segment lost 4 bases, leaving 6 bases of the junction unmatched. Per germline, CDR1 SGDLS and CDR2 YYNGEE. CDR3 coding DNA: TGTGCCAGCAGCCCCGGGACAGGGGTACCTTTCTTT. This codes for CASSPGTGVPFF.

This clone has a single count. CDR3 amino acids: CASRGQVNTEAFF. DNA of the CDR3: TGCGCCAGCAGGGGACAGGTGAACACTGAAGCTTTCTTT. The chain is built from TRBV5-1 and TRBJ1-1; 8 bases match TRBD1. The CDR3 runs 13 residues. Looked up from germline, CDR1 is SGHRS and CDR2 is YFSETQ. J gave up 0 bases and V 5 bases, and 0 bases lay outside the gene matches.

The gene calls are TRBV5-1 and TRBJ1-3, with D possibly being TRBD1 (5 bases). Per the germline V gene, CDR1 is SGHRS and CDR2 is YFSETQ. CDR3 length: 15 residues. Trimming cost V 0 bases and J 4 bases, with 11 bases left between them. The CDR3 is CASSLGQWTGNTIYF. CDR3 nucleotide sequence: TGCGCCAGCAGCTTGGGACAGTGGACAGGAAACACCATATATTTT.

The table lists this clone with a count of one. V usage is TRBV27 and J usage is TRBJ1-5; possible D gene TRBD1, 6 bases. V was cut by 4 bases and J by 1 base, with 11 bases left in between. This CDR3 spans 15 amino acids. Germline V CDR1 and CDR2: MNHEY, SMNVEV (reference sequence). This CDR3 reads CASSYGGGSNQPQHF. Written as DNA, the CDR3 is TGTGCCAGCAGTTATGGGGGCGGGAGCAATCAGCCCCAGCATTTT.

This clone was seen a single time. The chain links TRBV19 to TRBJ1-5; perhaps TRBD1 as D (5 bases). This CDR3 is built from 13 residues. Per the germline V gene, CDR1 is LNHDA and CDR2 is SQIVND (reference sequence). Trimming shortened V by 8 bases and J by 1 base, and 9 bases separated the two germline ends. The CDR3: CASGGVSNQPQHF. CDR3 coding DNA: TGTGCCAGTGGAGGGGTGAGCAATCAGCCCCAGCATTTT.

In DNA, the CDR3 is TGTGCCAGCAGCCCCAGGGGTAATGAAAAACTGTTTTTT. It yields the protein CASSPRGNEKLFF. This chain joins TRBV3-1 (or the pseudogene TRBV3-2) and TRBJ1-4, with a possible D match to TRBD1 (6 bases). Germline V gene lookup returns CDR1 LGHDT and CDR2 YNNKEL (reference sequence). CDR3 length: 13 amino acids. V lost 4 bases, J lost 4 bases, and 7 bases lay in between.

The J gene is TRBJ2-7, the V gene TRBV5-1; 9 bases map to TRBD1. The CDR3 extends over 16 amino acids. The junction had 8 bases not matched to a gene; V was cut back by 0 bases and J by 4 bases. Per germline, CDR1 SGHRS and CDR2 YFSETQ. The CDR3 sequence: CASSLAAGTGNYEQYF. CDR3 nucleotides: TGCGCCAGCAGCTTGGCCGCCGGGACAGGGAATTACGAGCAGTACTTC.

The rearrangement joins TRBV28 to TRBJ2-1; 8 positions agree with TRBD2. In germline, CDR1 is MDHEN, CDR2 SYDVKM. V was pared by 7 bases and J by 8 bases, with 10 bases of the junction left unmatched. The CDR3 runs to 14 residues. The CDR3 DNA follows: TGTGCCAGCACCCGGGGGGGAGGTTTCGATGAGCAGTTCTTC. It translates to CASTRGGGFDEQFF. Combining the CDR3 with reference TRBV28 and TRBJ2-1 gives the whole variable domain DVKVTQSSRYLVKRTGEKVFLECVQDMDHENMFWYRQDPGLGLRLIYFSYDVKMKEKGDIPEGYSVSREKKERFSLILESASTNQTSMYLCASTRGGGFDEQFFGPGTRLTVL.

The chain uses TRBV19 and TRBJ1-5; 8 nucleotides line up with TRBD1. CDR3 length equals 14 residues. J gave up 8 bases and V 6 bases, and 9 bases lay outside the gene matches. Germline-derived CDR1 and CDR2 are LNHDA and SQIVND (reference sequence). CDR3 DNA sequence: TGTGCCAGTAGACGAGGACAGGGTATGGAGCCCCAGCATTTT. It specifies CASRRGQGMEPQHF.

The chain couples TRBV5-1 to TRBJ1-6; perhaps TRBD1 as D (6 bases). This CDR3 contains 15 residues. Germline CDR1 and CDR2: SGHRS and YFSETQ. V lost 3 bases and J 8 bases, leaving 15 bases between the germline ends. CDR3 protein: CASSYQGSEDSPLHF. DNA for the CDR3: TGCGCCAGCAGCTACCAGGGGTCCGAAGATTCACCCCTCCACTTT.

The CDR3 region is CASSQFDRNTEAFF. The DNA of the CDR3 is TGTGCCAGCAGTCAATTCGACAGGAACACTGAAGCTTTCTTT. The J gene is TRBJ1-1, the V gene TRBV3-1 (or the pseudogene TRBV3-2); D is possibly TRBD1 (5 bases). The length of the CDR3 is 14 residues. Trimming left V 6 bases short and J 1 base short, with 12 bases between. Germline V lookup: CDR1 LGHDT, CDR2 YNNKEL (reference sequence).

The genes are TRBV24-1 and TRBJ2-1; 9 nucleotides agree with TRBD2. Germline V gene lookup returns CDR1 KGHDR and CDR2 SFDVKD. Losses at the gene ends were 4 bases for V and 5 bases for J; bases not matched to a gene: 17. There are 19 residues in the CDR3. CDR3 DNA sequence: TGTGCCACCAGTGACCCAGCGGGAGGCCCCGGCGCAGTTCACAATGAGCAGTTCTTC. This codes for CATSDPAGGPGAVHNEQFF.

The chain employs TRBV18 and TRBJ1-1; D gene unclear. This CDR3 spans 15 amino acids. The germline V gene encodes CDR1 KGHSH and CDR2 LQKENI. V was pared by 0 bases and J by 0 bases, with 8 bases between. The CDR3 protein is CASSPPNRMNTEAFF. The CDR3 DNA sequence: TGTGCCAGCTCACCACCGAACAGAATGAACACTGAAGCTTTCTTT.

V is TRBV6-6 and J is TRBJ2-1; 15 bases are shared with TRBD2. V was clipped by 6 bases and J by 8 bases; unmatched bases: 11. This CDR3 has 17 residues. Germline V lookup: CDR1 MNHNY, CDR2 SVGAGI (reference sequence). CDR3 region: CASRRGTSGGKLDEQFF. The CDR3 nucleotides read TGTGCCAGCAGACGAGGGACTAGCGGGGGGAAGTTGGATGAGCAGTTCTTC.

The V gene is TRBV5-1, the J gene TRBJ2-7, with TRBD2 matching 10 bases. The CDR3 contains 15 residues. Looked up from germline, CDR1 is SGHRS and CDR2 is YFSETQ. The V gene end was trimmed by 0 bases and the J gene end by 4 bases; junction bases not matched to a gene: 4. DNA of the CDR3: TGCGCCAGCAGCTTGGTCACTAGCGGGGTGTACGAGCAGTACTTC. Amino acids: CASSLVTSGVYEQYF.

This clone was seen a few times. CDR3 bases: TGTGCCAGCAATACAGGGGAGCAGCCCCAGCATTTT. This encodes CASNTGEQPQHF. This rearrangement joins TRBV2 to TRBJ1-5, with 7 bases aligning to TRBD1. Germline CDR1 SNHLY, CDR2 FYNNEI. V was clipped by 7 bases and J by 7 bases; unmatched bases: 4. The length of the CDR3 is 12 residues.

The V and J genes are TRBV19 and TRBJ2-7, with TRBD1 matching over 9 bases. In germline, CDR1 is LNHDA, CDR2 SQIVND (reference sequence). The V gene end was trimmed by 3 bases and the J gene end by 1 base; junction bases not matched to a gene: 4. The CDR3 contains 15 residues. In nucleotides, the CDR3 is TGTGCCAGTAGTATCGGACAGGGGAGGTCCTACGAGCAGTACTTC. The encoded protein is CASSIGQGRSYEQYF.

The rearrangement links TRBV2 to TRBJ2-7; a possible D gene is TRBD2 (5 bases). Trimming cost V 2 bases and J 7 bases, with 6 bases left between them. Germline V gene sequence: CDR1 SNHLY, CDR2 FYNNEI. The length of the CDR3 is 11 residues. Here the CDR3 reads CASSEWEEQYF. CDR3 nucleotides: TGTGCCAGCAGTGAATGGGAGGAGCAGTACTTC.

This chain links TRBV6-5 with TRBJ1-2; the D is unclear. Germline CDR1 MNHEY, CDR2 SVGAGI. The V and J ends lost 7 bases and 4 bases respectively, with 13 bases between them. The CDR3 runs 13 residues. The CDR3 sequence is CASTTTGGYGYTF. The CDR3 DNA sequence: TGTGCCAGCACCACCACGGGAGGCTATGGCTACACCTTC.

This chain connects TRBV4-2 to TRBJ2-3; a possible D gene is TRBD2 (6 bases). The CDR3 runs to 16 residues. V was trimmed by 4 bases and J by 1 base, leaving 15 bases between them. Looked up from germline, CDR1 is LGHNA and CDR2 is YNFKEQ. This CDR3 reads CASSRGSTGGTDTQYF. For the CDR3, the DNA is TGTGCCAGCAGCCGGGGATCAACGGGGGGCACAGATACGCAGTATTTT.

This rearrangement joins TRBV5-1 to TRBJ2-6; no firm D call. Per the germline V gene, CDR1 is SGHRS and CDR2 is YFSETQ. Trimming left V 0 bases short and J 5 bases short, with 3 bases between. The CDR3 is 13 amino acids. The CDR3 spells CASSLGRANVLTF. As DNA, the CDR3 is TGCGCCAGCAGCTTGGGTAGGGCCAACGTCCTGACTTTC. Drawing the rest from reference TRBV5-1 and TRBJ2-6, the complete variable domain is KAGVTQTPRYLIKTRGQQVTLSCSPISGHRSVSWYQQTPGQGLQFLFEYFSETQRNKGNFPGRFSGRQFSNSRSEMNVSTLELGDSALYLCASSLGRANVLTFGAGSRLTVL.

The chain carries TRBV6-5 and TRBJ2-7; a possible D gene is TRBD2 (6 bases). The V end was cut by 4 bases, the J end by 4 bases, with 8 bases between. Germline CDR1 reads MNHEY; CDR2 reads SVGAGI. The CDR3 has 12 residues. The CDR3 here is CASSLAGYEQYF. The CDR3 nucleotides read TGTGCCAGCAGTTTGGCGGGATACGAGCAGTACTTC.